The 10 T cell receptor beta chains reported below all come from one sample, sequenced in a study of CD8+CD57+ T cells in acquired aplastic anemia. Genomic DNA constituted the template upon which TCR beta VDJ and CDR3 profiling was performed. A single record per CDR3 protein comes from TCRdb applying MiXCR to the reads. The sample holds hundreds of thousands of distinct CDR3 sequences, less than 85% seen once. All sequencing subjects had displayed CD8+CD57+ cell expansion on flow cytometry. Sequencing was carried out using sorted CD4+, CD8+, or CD8+CD57+ T cells (not recorded which) from PBMCs. Receptors were obtained from a human donor with aplastic anemia.

This chain connects TRBV9 to TRBJ2-1; 9 bases line up with TRBD1. The CDR3 covers 15 residues. Germline CDR1 reads SGDLS; CDR2 reads YYNGEE. V gave up 5 bases and J gave up 13 bases; unmatched junction bases: 16. Here the CDR3 DNA reads TGTGCCAGCAGTGGGACAGGGACCACTCAGTATGTCCAGTTCTTC. Residues: CASSGTGTTQYVQFF.

Concerning this clonotype: Likely a read error: the CDR3 ends without its conserved phenylalanine or tryptophan. Because the CDR3's place on the DNA is in doubt, the DNA is left out and the CDR3 is given as listed by TCRdb. This chain uses TRBV2 with TRBJ2-3; the D call in the table, TRBD2, was not verified against the DNA. The CDR3 is 14 residues long, counting both termini. Germline-derived CDR1 and CDR2 are SNHLY and FYNNEI. The CDR3 here is CASSLEGAPTAKYY.

On this clonotype itself: The conserved closing phenylalanine or tryptophan is absent in this CDR3, likely reflecting a read error. The chain joins TRBV7-7 to TRBJ1-2; TRBD1 agrees at 8 bases. Germline V gene data show CDR1 as SSHAT and CDR2 as FNYEAQ (reference sequence). CDR3 size: 14 residues. The CDR3 reads CASSPSDREYGYTV. For the CDR3, the DNA is TGTGCTAGCAGTCCCTCGGACAGGGAATATGGCTACACCGTC.

For this clonotype: This likely comes from a read error, as the CDR3 has no conserved phenylalanine or tryptophan at its end. No DNA is shown, since the ends of the CDR3 on it are uncertain; the CDR3 is the one TCRdb lists. This sequence joins TRBV7-3 and TRBJ2-3; the table's D call, TRBD2, was not checked against the DNA. Germline-derived CDR1 and CDR2 are SGHTA and FQGTGA. The CDR3 is 13 residues long, counting both termini. The CDR3: CASSYARRDEQEH.

The chain uses TRBV12-3 or TRBV12-4 and TRBJ2-1; D may be TRBD1 (7 bases). The ends were cut back, 9 bases at V and 10 bases at J, with 22 bases in the middle. The CDR3 runs to 14 residues. This CDR3 is CASIRGEGLWEQFF. CDR3 nucleotide sequence: TGTGCCAGTATCAGGGGGGAAGGGCTTTGGGAGCAGTTCTTC.

A word on this clonotype: Given the absence of the conserved phenylalanine or tryptophan at the CDR3 end, a read error is likely. The limits of the CDR3 on the DNA are not certain, so only TCRdb's listed CDR3 is given. The chain is built from TRBV15 and TRBJ2-1. Germline V gives CDR1 LNHNV, CDR2 YYDKDF (reference sequence). The CDR3 spans 14 amino acids, including both terminal residues. Here the CDR3 reads CATSRGSGHDDQFL.

The gene calls are TRBV7-8 and TRBJ2-1; a weak D match, TRBD2 (6 bases). The J call could be wrong; TRBJ2-7 is a better fit for the DNA end. The CDR3 loop spans 15 amino acids. Germline V gene lookup returns CDR1 SGHVS and CDR2 FQNEAQ. The CDR3 reads CASSLGGTWGTTQYF. In nucleotides, the CDR3 is TGTGCCAGCAGCTTAGGCGGGACTTGGGGTACGACGCAGTACTTC.

V usage is TRBV20-1 and J usage is TRBJ2-7; unclear D gene. Germline CDR1 reads DFQATT; CDR2 reads SNEGSKA (reference sequence). The CDR3 contains 13 residues. V was pared by 3 bases and J by 4 bases, with 13 bases between. CDR3 DNA: TGCAGTGCTAGGGGGAAGGCGACTTACGAGCAGTACTTC. This gives the protein CSARGKATYEQYF.

The gene calls are TRBV7-8 and TRBJ1-1, with no clear D. The V end lost 0 bases, the J end lost 12 bases, and 20 bases lay between the germline ends. Germline CDR1 and CDR2: SGHVS and FQNEAQ. The CDR3 contains 15 residues. For the CDR3, the DNA is TGTGCCAGCAGCTTAGCGCGGGGAGGCAACACACAGTCTTTCTTT. Protein: CASSLARGGNTQSFF.

About this clonotype itself: Relative to the germline gene, one junction end is altered; a read error may explain this. V usage is TRBV7-2 and J usage is TRBJ2-5; 11 nucleotides agree with TRBD2. Germline V gene lookup returns CDR1 SGHTA and CDR2 FQGNSA. CDR3 length: 15 amino acids. The CDR3 spells CASSAASGGQDTQYF. The CDR3 coding sequence is TGTGCCAGCAGCGCGGCTAGCGGGGGGCAAGATACCCAGTACTTC.